This T cell receptor (beta chain) comes out of a study of T cells in Graves' hyperthyroidism and ophthalmopathy. This clonotype appeared many times. V was pared by 9 bases and J by 9 bases, with 7 bases of the junction left unmatched. The germline gives CDR1 SGHRS, CDR2 YFSETQ. This CDR3 has 13 residues. RNA transcripts served as the template for amplifying TCR beta CDR3 regions. In the first-round RT-PCR of the TCR CDR3, the HTBI primer set was used. Via MiXCR, TCRdb re-called the multiplex PCR reads, giving one row per CDR3 protein. In the table there are around 35,000 distinct CDR3 sequences, around half of which are singletons.

Sequencing input: blood. The clonotype was recovered from a man in his forties or fifties with Graves' ophthalmopathy. The V call is TRBV5-1, the J call TRBJ2-1; 12 bases line up with TRBD2. This chain's CDR3 is CATSTSGRGEQFF. CDR3 in DNA: TGCGCCACCTCGACTAGCGGGAGAGGTGAGCAGTTCTTC.